This TCR beta chain was retrieved from a study of blood T cell repertoires in COVID-19. How the authors handled the data: Reference gene primer amplification in the assay estimated nucleated cell counts. The protocol was immunoSEQ multiplex PCR, while the TCRdb copy is restricted to in-frame clones and leaves out a portion. The V and J calls and the clone size are those of that table, but D and trimming were determined from the DNA. The table includes nearly 110,000 clones, 84% detected once. V lost 0 bases and J 4 bases, leaving 11 bases between the germline ends. The CDR3 length is 14 residues. CDR1 and CDR2 from the germline V gene are SGHRS and YFSETQ.

The sample taken for sequencing was peripheral blood. This clonotype was sampled from a woman in her sixties or seventies with acute or convalescent COVID-19. The chain couples TRBV5-1 to TRBJ2-7; D remains unclear. The CDR3 region is CASSLGLETYEQYF. The CDR3 DNA sequence: TGCGCCAGCAGCTTGGGACTGGAGACTTACGAGCAGTACTTC.